The 5 T cell receptor beta chains below all came from one sample that was sequenced in a study of T-cell memory formation after mild COVID-19. TCRdb reprocessed the 5' RACE reads with MiXCR, giving one entry per CDR3 protein. The table includes about 390,000 distinct CDR3 sequences, 16% detected once. The sequencing sample was made of PBMCs or a T cell subset sorted from them (not recorded which). The receptors stem from a man aged 18-30 years who had mild COVID-19 (a few samples of this study predate the infection). Cell type and time point are not known.

This chain links TRBV4-1 with TRBJ2-7, with a tentative D call TRBD1 (6 bases). CDR1 and CDR2 (germline): MGHRA, YSYEKL. Trimming took 1 base from V and 2 from J, leaving 12 bases between them. The CDR3 has 15 residues. CDR3: CASSQVPGEAYEQYF. CDR3 nucleotide sequence: TGCGCCAGCAGCCAAGTGCCAGGGGAAGCCTACGAGCAGTACTTC.

The chain links TRBV5-1 to TRBJ2-2; 10 bases fit TRBD1. The germline CDR1 and CDR2 sequences are SGHRS and YFSETQ. This CDR3 is 15 amino acids long. The ends lost 3 bases at V and 7 bases at J; junction bases unmatched: 6. CDR3 in amino acids: CASSYGQGEHGELFF. DNA of the CDR3: TGCGCCAGCAGCTATGGACAGGGGGAGCACGGGGAGCTGTTTTTT. The variable domain in full, with the rest retrieved from reference TRBV5-1 and TRBJ2-2, is KAGVTQTPRYLIKTRGQQVTLSCSPISGHRSVSWYQQTPGQGLQFLFEYFSETQRNKGNFPGRFSGRQFSNSRSEMNVSTLELGDSALYLCASSYGQGEHGELFFGEGSRLTVL.

This clonotype showed up just a few times. The chain has TRBV4-1 and TRBJ2-1; possible D gene TRBD2, 5 bases. The CDR3 has 16 residues. Trimming pared 0 bases from V and 2 bases from J, leaving 11 bases between. Germline assignment: CDR1 MGHRA and CDR2 YSYEKL. CDR3 coding DNA: TGCGCCAGCAGCCAAGATCCCACTAGAACCTACAATGAGCAGTTCTTC. Translating it yields CASSQDPTRTYNEQFF.

This chain connects TRBV5-1 to TRBJ2-3; a weak D match, TRBD1 (6 bases). The CDR3 is 14 residues long. The V and J ends lost 3 bases and 0 bases respectively, with 8 bases between them. Germline V lookup: CDR1 SGHRS, CDR2 YFSETQ. As DNA, the CDR3 is TGCGCCAGCAGCTGGACAGATAGCACAGATACGCAGTATTTT. Its translation is CASSWTDSTDTQYF.

Many counts were recorded for this clonotype. The chain is built from TRBV11-2 and TRBJ1-2; 10 positions agree with TRBD1. The CDR3 runs 16 residues. With V trimmed by 0 bases and J by 8 bases, 9 bases remained unmatched. Germline values: CDR1 SGHAT, CDR2 FQNNGV. The CDR3 DNA sequence: TGTGCCAGCAGCTTAGATCTGACAGGGGGCTCGAGGGGCTACACCTTC. As protein: CASSLDLTGGSRGYTF.